The 3 T cell receptor beta chains below all came from one sample that was sequenced in a study of blood T cell repertoires in COVID-19. The assay was immunoSEQ multiplex PCR, and TCRdb's table has in-frame clones only and misses some. The sample contains around 70,000 clones, 70% to 85% of which appear only once. Sequenced sample: peripheral blood. All receptors come from a man between 60 and 75 years old with active or convalescent COVID-19.

The chain combines TRBV6-5 with TRBJ2-7; the D is unclear. V lost 0 bases and J lost 0, with 12 bases in between. The germline gives CDR1 MNHEY, CDR2 SVGAGI. The CDR3 length is 16 residues. CDR3 region: CASSYSTARYSYEQYF. CDR3 DNA: TGTGCCAGCAGTTACTCGACTGCCAGATACTCCTACGAGCAGTACTTC.

V is TRBV3-1 (or the pseudogene TRBV3-2) and J is TRBJ1-4; 8 nucleotides align to TRBD1. The ends lost 5 bases at V and 3 bases at J; junction bases unmatched: 8. The CDR3 has 16 amino acids. Germline assignment: CDR1 LGHDT and CDR2 YNNKEL (reference sequence). CDR3 bases: TGTGCCAGCAGCTCCAGGGGGCGCATGGCTAATGAAAAACTGTTTTTT. Amino acids: CASSSRGRMANEKLFF.

The V gene is TRBV5-1, the J gene TRBJ1-3; D remains unclear. V was clipped by 4 bases and J by 0 bases, with 14 bases between them. This CDR3 contains 16 residues. CDR1 is SGHRS, CDR2 YFSETQ, per germline. The chain's CDR3 is CASSLAALGSGNTIYF. The CDR3 coding sequence is TGCGCCAGCAGCCTGGCTGCGCTAGGCTCTGGAAACACCATATATTTT.